These 25 T cell receptor beta chains share one sample of origin, sequenced in a study of shared clonotypes between healthy human individuals. Measured with immunoSEQ multiplex PCR; TCRdb has only the in-frame clones, and not every one. Here the sample spans under 1,900,000 clones, roughly 98.5% being singletons. The sequenced material came from naive CD4+ T cells sorted from blood. Specified subset: CD45RA+ positively selected. These receptors all come from a man in his thirties or forties in good health.

This chain links TRBV15 with TRBJ1-4, with a possible D match to TRBD1 (6 bases). CDR3 length: 15 residues. The V gene lost 4 bases and the J gene lost 7 bases, with 16 bases spanning the gap. Germline-derived CDR1 and CDR2 are LNHNV and YYDKDF (reference sequence). Here the CDR3 DNA reads TGTGCCACCAGCAAAGACAGGTCCGGAGGTGAAAAACTGTTTTTT. Its protein product is CATSKDRSGGEKLFF.

The chain employs TRBV5-1 and TRBJ2-3; 12 bases line up with TRBD2. Per the germline V gene, CDR1 is SGHRS and CDR2 is YFSETQ. V lost 3 bases and J lost 6; bases outside the gene matches: 8. CDR3 length: 16 amino acids. DNA for the CDR3: TGCGCCAGCAGCTGGACTAGCGGGACGGCAAGGGATACGCAGTATTTT. This gives the protein CASSWTSGTARDTQYF.

The gene calls are TRBV6-6 and TRBJ1-5, with a possible D match to TRBD1 (6 bases). The CDR3 consists of 14 residues. The V end was cut by 2 bases, the J end by 5 bases, with 10 bases between. Germline assignment: CDR1 MNHNY and CDR2 SVGAGI (reference sequence). The DNA for the CDR3 is TGTGCCAGCAGTTACAGGAAGGGGGATCAGCCCCAGCATTTT. Its translation is CASSYRKGDQPQHF.

The J gene is TRBJ1-5, the V gene TRBV15; D unresolved. Germline V gives CDR1 LNHNV, CDR2 YYDKDF (reference sequence). Trimming took 0 bases from V and 7 from J, leaving 10 bases between them. The CDR3 contains 14 residues. CDR3 region: CATSRDGLRQPQHF. DNA of the CDR3: TGTGCCACCAGCAGAGACGGGCTTCGGCAGCCCCAGCATTTT.

This clone was counted a single time. This chain joins TRBV5-5 and TRBJ2-5; 8 bases are shared with TRBD1. Germline V gene sequence: CDR1 SGHKS, CDR2 YYEKEE (reference sequence). The V and J ends lost 3 bases and 5 bases, in that order; junction bases with no gene match: 12. The CDR3 is 16 amino acids. This CDR3 reads CASSYRPGGLEETQYF. The CDR3 coding sequence is TGTGCCAGCAGCTACAGACCAGGGGGCTTGGAGGAGACCCAGTACTTC.

The chain links TRBV5-4 to TRBJ2-1; TRBD1 aligns across 9 bases. Trimming removed 4 bases from V and 2 bases from J; junction bases left unmatched: 4. The CDR3 totals 15 residues. CDR1 and CDR2 (germline): SGHNT, YYREEE (reference sequence). The CDR3 region is CASSDRTGAYNEQFF. The CDR3 DNA sequence: TGTGCCAGCAGCGACAGGACAGGGGCCTACAATGAGCAGTTCTTC.

CDR3: CASSNTGTGYNEQFF. In nucleotides, the CDR3 is TGTGCCAGCAGTAACACCGGGACAGGGTACAATGAGCAGTTCTTC. The chain joins TRBV11-3 to TRBJ2-1; 9 bases fit TRBD1. Germline lookup yields CDR1 SGHNT and CDR2 YENEEA. The CDR3 consists of 15 residues. The V segment lost 6 bases and the J segment 4 bases; nucleotides outside the gene matches: 7.

The V call is TRBV5-4, the J call TRBJ2-7; 7 bases are a match to TRBD1. With 5 bases clipped from V and 3 bases from J, the junction kept 5 bases outside the gene matches. This CDR3 contains 13 residues. The germline gives CDR1 SGHNT, CDR2 YYREEE (reference sequence). The CDR3 loop reads CASSHDRDYEQYF. Here the CDR3 DNA reads TGTGCCAGCAGTCATGACAGGGACTACGAGCAGTACTTC.

The chain is built from TRBV7-9 and TRBJ2-7; TRBD2 matches at 7 bases. Germline trimming cut 0 bases from V and 0 bases from J; bases unmatched to any gene: 5. Germline V gene data show CDR1 as SEHNR and CDR2 as FQNEAQ (reference sequence). The CDR3 loop spans 16 amino acids. This CDR3 is CASSLAGGRNSYEQYF. CDR3 bases: TGTGCCAGCAGCTTAGCGGGCGGGAGAAACTCCTACGAGCAGTACTTC. Based on the CDR3 plus reference TRBV7-9 and TRBJ2-7, the full variable domain is DTGVSQNPRHKITKRGQNVTFRCDPISEHNRLYWYRQTLGQGPEFLTYFQNEAQLEKSRLLSDRFSAERPKGSFSTLEIQRTEQGDSAMYLCASSLAGGRNSYEQYFGPGTRLTVT.

The chain has TRBV7-2 and TRBJ2-1; D ambiguous. Trimming pared 2 bases from V and 6 bases from J, leaving 8 bases between. Germline V lookup: CDR1 SGHTA, CDR2 FQGNSA. This CDR3 is built from 13 residues. The CDR3 protein is CASSLIPFNEQFF. The CDR3 nucleotides read TGTGCCAGCAGCTTAATACCGTTCAATGAGCAGTTCTTC.

This clone was counted a single time. This chain uses TRBV4-1 with TRBJ2-1, with TRBD2 matching over 7 bases. Losses at the gene ends were 4 bases for V and 6 bases for J; bases not matched to a gene: 3. The CDR3 extends over 13 amino acids. Germline V CDR1 and CDR2: MGHRA, YSYEKL. DNA for the CDR3: TGCGCCAGCAGCCTCAGCGGGGTCAATGAGCAGTTCTTC. Translating it yields CASSLSGVNEQFF.

The chain links TRBV11-3 to TRBJ2-2, with D uncertain. CDR1 is SGHNT, CDR2 YENEEA, per germline. The CDR3 spans 12 residues. Trimming left V 7 bases short and J 7 bases short, with 10 bases between. The CDR3 spells CASKPPGGELFF. For the CDR3, the DNA is TGTGCCAGCAAGCCCCCAGGCGGGGAGCTGTTTTTT.

The V call is TRBV27, the J call TRBJ2-1; TRBD1 matches 8 bases. V lost 9 bases and J lost 2; bases outside the gene matches: 9. This CDR3 is built from 15 residues. Germline V CDR1 and CDR2: MNHEY, SMNVEV (reference sequence). The CDR3 sequence is CASRDVQGAYNEQFF. Here the CDR3 DNA reads TGTGCCAGTCGAGATGTACAGGGGGCCTACAATGAGCAGTTCTTC.

The chain employs TRBV6-5 and TRBJ1-1; a weak D match, TRBD1 (6 bases). Germline CDR1 and CDR2: MNHEY and SVGAGI. V was trimmed by 6 bases and J by 1 base, leaving 12 bases between them. The CDR3 has 14 amino acids. The CDR3 nucleotides are TGTGCCAGCAGCAATATGGACAGGAACACTGAAGCTTTCTTT. Its protein product is CASSNMDRNTEAFF.

This chain links TRBV19 with TRBJ1-1, with D hard to call. The CDR3 sequence is 13 residues long. V was trimmed by 7 bases and J by 1 base, leaving 10 bases between them. In germline, CDR1 is LNHDA, CDR2 SQIVND (reference sequence). The CDR3 protein is CASNNPPNTEAFF. For the CDR3, the DNA is TGTGCCAGTAATAACCCTCCGAACACTGAAGCTTTCTTT.

The V gene is TRBV18, the J gene TRBJ2-1; D is undetermined. Trimming removed 6 bases at V and 3 bases at J, with 12 bases between. The CDR3 is made up of 14 amino acids. The germline gives CDR1 KGHSH, CDR2 LQKENI. CDR3 bases: TGTGCCAGCTCCCCATCGGCAGTCTACAATGAGCAGTTCTTC. Encoded protein: CASSPSAVYNEQFF. Full variable domain (remainder filled in from reference TRBV18 and TRBJ2-1): NAGVMQNPRHLVRRRGQEARLRCSPMKGHSHVYWYRQLPEEGLKFMVYLQKENIIDESGMPKERFSAEFPKEGPSILRIQQVVRGDSAAYFCASSPSAVYNEQFFGPGTRLTVL.

The chain's CDR3 is CAISEVGVADTQYF. The CDR3 DNA sequence: TGTGCCATCAGTGAGGTCGGGGTCGCAGATACGCAGTATTTT. This chain links TRBV10-3 with TRBJ2-3; D may be TRBD2 (5 bases). V was cut by 2 bases and J by 4 bases, with 10 bases left in between. CDR1 is ENHRY and CDR2 is SYGVKD in the germline V gene. The CDR3 sequence is 14 residues long.

The table lists this clone with a count of one. V and J are TRBV6-6 and TRBJ2-3, with D uncertain. Germline CDR1 and CDR2: MNHNY and SVGAGI (reference sequence). Trimming shortened V by 2 bases and J by 5 bases, and 14 bases separated the two germline ends. The CDR3 totals 15 residues. CDR3 sequence: CASSYEPGPKDTQYF. Here the CDR3 DNA reads TGTGCCAGCAGTTACGAGCCGGGCCCGAAAGATACGCAGTATTTT.

The genes are TRBV14 and TRBJ2-5, with 8 bases fitting TRBD2. The V gene's germline CDR1 is SGHDN and CDR2 FVKESK. The CDR3 covers 13 residues. Germline trimming cut 4 bases from V and 3 bases from J; bases unmatched to any gene: 1. The CDR3 here is CASSPLAEETQYF. CDR3 coding DNA: TGTGCCAGCAGCCCACTAGCGGAAGAGACCCAGTACTTC.

This clone is a singleton in its sample. The chain is built from TRBV27 and TRBJ2-2; TRBD2 might be the D (7 bases). The CDR3 length is 15 residues. Deletions cut 8 bases from V and 7 bases from J, with 20 bases between. Germline V gives CDR1 MNHEY, CDR2 SMNVEV (reference sequence). The CDR3 sequence: CASVPDGGLGGELFF. CDR3 nucleotide sequence: TGTGCCAGCGTCCCCGACGGGGGGCTGGGCGGGGAGCTGTTTTTT.

This clone was recorded only once. V gene TRBV2 combines with J gene TRBJ2-2; D gene uncertain. V lost 7 bases to trimming and J lost 0 bases, with 9 bases between them. The germline gives CDR1 SNHLY, CDR2 FYNNEI. The CDR3 loop spans 14 amino acids. CDR3 coding DNA: TGTGCCAGCAAGAGTTACGCGAACACCGGGGAGCTGTTTTTT. Its translation is CASKSYANTGELFF.

The chain is built from TRBV6-4 and TRBJ2-3, with D possibly being TRBD2 (6 bases). CDR1 and CDR2 (germline): MRHNA, SNTAGT. This CDR3 contains 13 residues. Trimming took off 5 bases at V and 5 bases at J, with 11 bases between the two ends. CDR3 loop: CASSWRRGDTQYF. The CDR3 DNA follows: TGTGCCAGCAGTTGGAGGAGGGGAGATACGCAGTATTTT.

This chain uses TRBV7-7 with TRBJ2-5; D might be TRBD1 (6 bases). The V end was cut by 1 base, the J end by 2 bases, with 11 bases between. Germline CDR1 reads SSHAT; CDR2 reads FNYEAQ (reference sequence). CDR3 length: 15 amino acids. The CDR3 region has the DNA TGTGCCAGCAGCTTAGGGGGGACATCACAAGAGACCCAGTACTTC. Its protein is CASSLGGTSQETQYF.

The chain is built from TRBV5-1 and TRBJ2-1; D is unclear. This CDR3 is 15 amino acids long. The ends were cut back, 0 bases at V and 0 bases at J, with 7 bases in the middle. Germline lookup yields CDR1 SGHRS and CDR2 YFSETQ. The CDR3 DNA is TGCGCCAGCAGCTTGGGTCTTACCTCCTACAATGAGCAGTTCTTC. This encodes CASSLGLTSYNEQFF.

The rearrangement links TRBV10-3 to TRBJ1-3, with D hard to call. Trimming shortened V by 8 bases and J by 2 bases, and 13 bases separated the two germline ends. CDR3 length equals 14 residues. The V gene's germline CDR1 is ENHRY and CDR2 SYGVKD. The CDR3 here is CAISAAPPGNTIYF. The CDR3, as DNA: TGTGCCATCTCGGCAGCACCACCTGGAAACACCATATATTTT.